This TCR beta chain originates from a study of patients and donors after allogeneic stem cell transplantation (dated by TCRdb to about 2020). CDR1 and CDR2, per the germline V gene (reference sequence), are DFQATT and SNEGSKA. V is pared back by 0 bases and J by 1 base, with 3 bases lying between the germline termini. The CDR3, cysteine through phenylalanine, is 12 amino acids long. Just CDR3 DNA is preserved here, 36 bases in frame from base 1. This clonotype was seen only once. Its antigen is currently not known. A far larger clone is off by one base, so a read error is likely. The library was built by means of RT-PCR. Sequencer: NextSeq 550. In TCRdb, the public reads were trimmed at Q25 with fastp and aligned with MiXCR, with productive beta chains retained. Merged by CDR3 protein, the rows form single entries marked with the most common genes and DNA. Recorded for this sample are 800,000 to 1,000,000 distinct CDR3 sequences; more than 15% of them occurred a single time. The biggest ten clones account for about 6% of the sample.

Sequencing used blood, either unsorted or a sorted T cell fraction (not recorded which). The clonotype originates from a human donor who was either an allogeneic HSCT recipient or a stem cell or donor lymphocyte infusion donor (not recorded which). It is not recorded whose cells these are; they may come from a transplant donor. The chain couples TRBV20-1 to TRBJ1-1; the D gene cannot be named for sure. CDR3 sequence: CSAREANTEAFF. DNA sequence: TGCAGTGCTAGAGAGGCGAACACTGAAGCTTTCTTT.